These 15 T cell receptor beta chains were sequenced from one sample in a study of CD8 T cells in ankylosing spondylitis. These TCRs' antigens remain unknown. Via MiXCR, TCRdb re-called the 5' RACE reads, giving one row per CDR3 protein. This table has 350,000 to 550,000 distinct CDR3 sequences, roughly a quarter appearing once. General study points: Blood of patients with ankylosing spondylitis appeared to be characterized by a TCR beta motif of about eight highly homologous variants.

Sequencing used blood, either unsorted or a sorted T cell fraction (not recorded which). These receptor sequences come from a male donor with ankylosing spondylitis.

The rearrangement uses TRBV9 and TRBJ1-2; D is unresolved. Germline V gives CDR1 SGDLS, CDR2 YYNGEE. V gave up 0 bases and J gave up 8 bases, with 11 bases separating them. This CDR3 contains 13 residues. CDR3 protein: CASSVESPRGYTF. DNA of the CDR3: TGTGCCAGCAGCGTAGAGTCGCCCAGGGGCTACACCTTC.

In this sample, this clonotype turned up a few times. The CDR3 nucleotides are TGTGCCAGCAGTGAGGAGGACAACGAGCAGTACGTC. It translates to CASSEEDNEQYV. This chain links TRBV2 with TRBJ2-7; TRBD1 or TRBD2 may be the D gene (5 bases each). CDR3 size: 12 residues. Trimming left V 3 bases short and J 5 bases short, with 8 bases between. Germline assignment: CDR1 SNHLY and CDR2 FYNNEI.

This chain joins TRBV7-9 and TRBJ2-1; 7 bases are a match to TRBD2. Germline lookup yields CDR1 SEHNR and CDR2 FQNEAQ (reference sequence). With 7 bases clipped from V and 4 bases from J, the junction kept 10 bases outside the gene matches. The CDR3 is 15 amino acids. The CDR3 DNA follows: TGTGCCAGCAACGTACCGGGACTACAGTACAATGAGCAGTTCTTC. This gives the protein CASNVPGLQYNEQFF.

A few counts support this clonotype. The chain employs TRBV7-6 and TRBJ1-2; 9 nucleotides line up with TRBD1. This CDR3 has 17 amino acids. Trimming at V came to 1 base and at J to 9 bases, leaving 15 bases not matched to a gene. Germline V gene sequence: CDR1 SGHVS, CDR2 FNYEAQ. CDR3 loop: CASSLEGQGNSYGRYTF. The CDR3 bases are TGTGCCAGCAGCTTAGAGGGACAGGGAAACTCCTACGGTCGCTACACCTTC.

Only a few counts were recorded for this clonotype. The chain is built from TRBV4-2 and TRBJ2-3; D is possibly TRBD2 (5 bases). This CDR3 is built from 15 residues. Deletions cut 3 bases from V and 5 bases from J, with 15 bases between. Germline V lookup: CDR1 LGHNA, CDR2 YNFKEQ. Written as DNA, the CDR3 is TGTGCCAGCAGCCAGGCCTTGGGAGTTGAAGATACGCAGTATTTT. Translating it yields CASSQALGVEDTQYF.

The rearrangement uses TRBV12-3 or TRBV12-4 and TRBJ2-1, with TRBD1 matching over 8 bases. The CDR3 has 14 amino acids. V lost 10 bases, J lost 4 bases, and 9 bases stayed unmatched. The CDR3 sequence is CATFRDRPYNEQFF. The CDR3 nucleotides are TGTGCCACATTCCGGGACAGGCCTTACAATGAGCAGTTCTTC.

The genes are TRBV2 and TRBJ2-7, with D perhaps TRBD2 (5 bases). Germline assignment: CDR1 SNHLY and CDR2 FYNNEI. CDR3 length: 16 amino acids. With 7 bases removed from V and 2 bases from J, the gap between germline ends came to 21 bases. In DNA, the CDR3 is TGTGCCAGCAATACTGGAGGCAACGGAGGAACCTACGAGCAGTACGTC. Amino acid sequence: CASNTGGNGGTYEQYV.

This clonotype was picked up a small number of times. The rearrangement links TRBV18 to TRBJ2-7; D is possibly TRBD1 (6 bases). The CDR3 consists of 15 residues. Per germline, CDR1 KGHSH and CDR2 LQKENI. V lost 3 bases and J 0 bases, leaving 12 bases between the germline ends. CDR3 residues: CASSPTGPGSYEQYV. The CDR3 DNA is TGTGCCAGCTCACCCACAGGGCCGGGCTCCTACGAGCAGTACGTC.

The chain recombines TRBV20-1 with TRBJ2-1, with D possibly being TRBD1 (6 bases). The ends were cut back, 4 bases at V and 10 bases at J, with 14 bases in the middle. The CDR3 extends over 12 amino acids. Germline V CDR1 and CDR2: DFQATT, SNEGSKA (reference sequence). The CDR3 coding sequence is TGCAGTGCTAACACAGGGAGAGGAGAGCAGTTCTTC. Protein: CSANTGRGEQFF.

This clonotype was counted only a few times. The chain couples TRBV20-1 to TRBJ2-3; D is uncertain. This CDR3 is built from 13 residues. The V gene lost 5 bases and the J gene lost 2 bases, with 11 bases spanning the gap. Germline V CDR1 and CDR2: DFQATT, SNEGSKA (reference sequence). CDR3: CSAPMISTDTQYF. The DNA for the CDR3 is TGCAGTGCTCCCATGATCTCCACAGATACGCAGTATTTT.

This clonotype occurred a few times. The chain uses TRBV11-2 and TRBJ1-1; D not certain. The germline V gene encodes CDR1 SGHAT and CDR2 FQNNGV. V was clipped by 5 bases and J by 0 bases, with 16 bases between them. CDR3 length: 16 residues. CDR3 amino acids: CASSQVRGGMNTEAFF. DNA for the CDR3: TGTGCCAGCAGCCAAGTTCGGGGTGGGATGAACACTGAAGCTTTCTTT.

The genes are TRBV10-3 and TRBJ1-1; 7 bases map to TRBD1. CDR1 and CDR2 (germline): ENHRY, SYGVKD. This CDR3 comprises 13 residues. The V segment lost 6 bases and the J segment 0 bases; nucleotides outside the gene matches: 1. The CDR3 here is CAIRTGLNTEAFF. CDR3 nucleotide sequence: TGTGCCATCAGGACAGGGTTGAACACTGAAGCTTTCTTT.

The CDR3: CASKYPGQGRGYTF. CDR3 sequence (DNA): TGTGCCAGCAAGTACCCGGGACAGGGCCGTGGCTACACCTTC. V gene TRBV6-2 or TRBV6-3 combines with J gene TRBJ1-2; the match to TRBD1 covers 9 bases. V was clipped by 7 bases and J by 7 bases; unmatched bases: 10. CDR3 size: 14 residues. Germline V gives CDR1 MNHEY, CDR2 SVGEGT.

This chain links TRBV12-3 or TRBV12-4 with TRBJ1-1; D gene unclear. CDR3 size: 14 residues. The germline V and J ends were trimmed by 3 bases and 0 bases, with 8 bases remaining between them. As DNA, the CDR3 is TGTGCCAGCAGTTTTAGGCAGATGAACACTGAAGCTTTCTTT. It encodes CASSFRQMNTEAFF.

The V call is TRBV19, the J call TRBJ2-7, with 7 bases identical to TRBD1. The germline V gene encodes CDR1 LNHDA and CDR2 SQIVND (reference sequence). The CDR3 is 14 residues long. The V gene end was trimmed by 6 bases and the J gene end by 0 bases; junction bases not matched to a gene: 5. The CDR3 DNA follows: TGTGCCAGTAGCGGACAGGTCAGCTCCTACGAGCAGTACTTC. Translating it yields CASSGQVSSYEQYF.